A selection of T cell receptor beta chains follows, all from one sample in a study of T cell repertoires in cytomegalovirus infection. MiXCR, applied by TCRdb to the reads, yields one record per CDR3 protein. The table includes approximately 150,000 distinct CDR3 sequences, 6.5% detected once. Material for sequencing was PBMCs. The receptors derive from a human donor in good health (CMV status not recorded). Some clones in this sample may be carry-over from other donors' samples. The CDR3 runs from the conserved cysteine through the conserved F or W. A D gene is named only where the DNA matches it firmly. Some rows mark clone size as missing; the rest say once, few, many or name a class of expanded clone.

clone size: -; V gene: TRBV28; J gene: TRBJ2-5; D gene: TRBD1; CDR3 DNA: TGTGCCAGCAGCCCCCAGACAGGGGACCTCCAAAGGTCGGAGACCCAGTACTTC; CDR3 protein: CASSPQTGDLQRSETQYF
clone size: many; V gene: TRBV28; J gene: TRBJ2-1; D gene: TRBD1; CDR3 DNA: TGTGCCAGCAGGACTTCCGGGACAGGGGGCCATGAGCAGTTCTTC; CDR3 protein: CASRTSGTGGHEQFF
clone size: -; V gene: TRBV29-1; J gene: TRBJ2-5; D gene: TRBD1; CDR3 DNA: TGCAGCGTTGAACCTGAAGACAGGGTTCGAGAGACCCAGTACTTC; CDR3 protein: CSVEPEDRVRETQYF
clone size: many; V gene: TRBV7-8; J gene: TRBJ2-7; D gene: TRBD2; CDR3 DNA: TGTGCCAGCAGGACTAGCGGGTTGGGGGAGCAGTACTTC; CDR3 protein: CASRTSGLGEQYF
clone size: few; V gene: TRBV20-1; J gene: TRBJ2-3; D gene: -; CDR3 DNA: TGCAGTGCCCCCCCGTGGGGGACCGCTGGCACAGATACGCAGTATTTT; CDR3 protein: CSAPPWGTAGTDTQYF
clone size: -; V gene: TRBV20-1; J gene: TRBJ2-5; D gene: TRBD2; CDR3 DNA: TGCAGTGCTAGAGTAGTAGCGGGGGGGCAAGAGACCCAGTACTTC; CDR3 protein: CSARVVAGGQETQYF
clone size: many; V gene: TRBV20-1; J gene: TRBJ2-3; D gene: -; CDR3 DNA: TGCAGTGCTCCCCTGGGGGATACGCAGTATTTT; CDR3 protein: CSAPLGDTQYF
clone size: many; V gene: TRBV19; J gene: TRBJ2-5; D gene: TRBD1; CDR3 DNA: TGTGCCAGTAGTATCTGGACAGGGGACCAAGAGACCCAGTACTTC; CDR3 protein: CASSIWTGDQETQYF
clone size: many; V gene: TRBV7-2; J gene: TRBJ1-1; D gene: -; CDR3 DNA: TGTGCCAGCAGCCTACACGGGATCATGAACACTGAAGCTTTCTTT; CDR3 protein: CASSLHGIMNTEAFF
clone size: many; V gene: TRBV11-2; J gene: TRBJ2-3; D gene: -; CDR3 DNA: TGTGCCAGCAGCCCCCAGGGGCTTGACACAGATACGCAGTATTTT; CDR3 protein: CASSPQGLDTDTQYF
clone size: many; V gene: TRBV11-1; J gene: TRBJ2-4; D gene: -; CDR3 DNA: TGTGCCAGCAGCCCCGCCGTCCCTGGAAACATTCAGTACTTC; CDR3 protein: CASSPAVPGNIQYF
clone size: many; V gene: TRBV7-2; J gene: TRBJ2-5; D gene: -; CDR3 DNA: TGTGCCAGCAGCCTGACTTCTAGGGGGCAAGAGACCCAGTACTTC; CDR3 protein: CASSLTSRGQETQYF
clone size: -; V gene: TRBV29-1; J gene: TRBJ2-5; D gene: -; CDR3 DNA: TGCAGCGTTGAAAGGGCCCAGGAGACCCAGTACTTC; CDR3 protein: CSVERAQETQYF
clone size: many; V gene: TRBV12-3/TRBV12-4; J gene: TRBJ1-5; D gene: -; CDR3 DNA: TGTGCCAGCAGCCCCAGGGTTAATCAGCCCCAGCATTTT; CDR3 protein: CASSPRVNQPQHF
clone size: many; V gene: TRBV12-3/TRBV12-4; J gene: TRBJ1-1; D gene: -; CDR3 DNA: TGTGCCAGCGTTTGGCAGGGAAGCACTGAAGCTTTCTTT; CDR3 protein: CASVWQGSTEAFF
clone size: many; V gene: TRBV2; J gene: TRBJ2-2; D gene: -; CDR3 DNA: TGTGCCAGCAGTCGACGGACAGCGAACACCGGGGAGCTGTTTTTT; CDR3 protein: CASSRRTANTGELFF
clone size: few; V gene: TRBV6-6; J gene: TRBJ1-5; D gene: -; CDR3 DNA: TGTGCCAGCAGCCCGACACCTCGAAGGCCCCAGCATTTT; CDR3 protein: CASSPTPRRPQHF
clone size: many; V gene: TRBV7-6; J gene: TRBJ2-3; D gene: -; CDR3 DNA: TGTGCCAGCAGCTTAGACCTAGCTACCGATACGCAGTATTTT; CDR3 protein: CASSLDLATDTQYF
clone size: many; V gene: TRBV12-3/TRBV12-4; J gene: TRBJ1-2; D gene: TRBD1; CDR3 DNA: TGTGCCAGCACCGCTCCCGGACAGGGTGACGGCTACACCTTC; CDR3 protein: CASTAPGQGDGYTF
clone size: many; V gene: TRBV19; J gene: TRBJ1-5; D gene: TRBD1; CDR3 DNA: TGTGCCAGTAGTGTGGACAGGCGAAGCAATCAGCCCCAGCATTTT; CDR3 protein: CASSVDRRSNQPQHF
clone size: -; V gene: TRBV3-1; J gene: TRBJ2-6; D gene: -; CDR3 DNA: TGTGCCAGCAGCCAAGTGACAGTTTTCTCTGGGGCCAACGTCCTGACTTTC; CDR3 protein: CASSQVTVFSGANVLTF
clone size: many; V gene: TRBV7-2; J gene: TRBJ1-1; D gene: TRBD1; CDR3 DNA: TGTGCCAGCAGCCCGAACAGGGGCCCGAACACTGAAGCTTTCTTT; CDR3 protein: CASSPNRGPNTEAFF
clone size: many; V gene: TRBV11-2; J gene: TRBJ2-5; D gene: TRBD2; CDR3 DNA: TGTGCCAGCAGCTTACTAGCGGGGGGGCAAGAGACCCAGTACTTC; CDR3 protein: CASSLLAGGQETQYF
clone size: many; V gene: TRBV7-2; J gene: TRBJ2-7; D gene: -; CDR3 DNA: TGTGCCAGCAGCAGACGGGACGGACCCTACGAGCAGTACTTC; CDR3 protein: CASSRRDGPYEQYF
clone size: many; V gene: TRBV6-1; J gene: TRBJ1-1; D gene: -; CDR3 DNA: TGTGCCAGCACCCACAGGGCGGACGAAGCTTTCTTT; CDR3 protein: CASTHRADEAFF
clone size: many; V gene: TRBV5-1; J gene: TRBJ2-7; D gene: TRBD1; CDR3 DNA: TGCGCCAGCAGCTCGGGGAACAGGGGCCGATCCTACGAGCAGTACTTC; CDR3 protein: CASSSGNRGRSYEQYF
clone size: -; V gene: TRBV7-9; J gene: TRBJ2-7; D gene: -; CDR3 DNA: TGTGCCAGCAGCTTTAACCACGAGCAGTACTTC; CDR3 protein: CASSFNHEQYF
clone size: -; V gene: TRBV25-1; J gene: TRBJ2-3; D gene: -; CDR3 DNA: TGTGCCAGCAGTGAGGACAGCCTCAGCACAGATACGCAGTATTTT; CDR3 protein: CASSEDSLSTDTQYF
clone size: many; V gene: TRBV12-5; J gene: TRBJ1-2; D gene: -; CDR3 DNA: TGTGCTAGTGGTCCGGGTACGGGGGCGACTAACTATGGCTACACCTTC; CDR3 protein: CASGPGTGATNYGYTF
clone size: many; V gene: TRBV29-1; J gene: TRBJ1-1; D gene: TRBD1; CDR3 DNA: TGCAGCGTCGAAAGTCCCGGGACAGGGGGCTCTGAAGCTTTCTTT; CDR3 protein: CSVESPGTGGSEAFF
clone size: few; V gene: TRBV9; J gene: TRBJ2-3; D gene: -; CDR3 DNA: TGTGCCAGCAGCGTAGAGGGGTTGGGAGATACGCAGTATTTT; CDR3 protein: CASSVEGLGDTQYF